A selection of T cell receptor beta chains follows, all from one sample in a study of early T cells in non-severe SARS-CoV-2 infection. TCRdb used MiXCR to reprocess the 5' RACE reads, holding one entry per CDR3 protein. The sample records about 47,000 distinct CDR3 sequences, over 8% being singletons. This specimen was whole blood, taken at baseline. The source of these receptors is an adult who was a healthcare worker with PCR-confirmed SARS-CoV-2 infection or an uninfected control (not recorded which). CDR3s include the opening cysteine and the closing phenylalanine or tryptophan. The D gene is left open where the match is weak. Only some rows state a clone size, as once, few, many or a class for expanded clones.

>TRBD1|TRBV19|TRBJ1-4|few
CASSLRTGGFGEKLFF
TGTGCCAGTAGCCTCCGAACAGGGGGATTCGGTGAAAAACTGTTTTTT
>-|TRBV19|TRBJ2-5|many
CASIWQETQYF
TGTGCCAGTATATGGCAAGAGACCCAGTACTTC
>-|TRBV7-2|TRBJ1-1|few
CASSYQGAEAFF
TGTGCCAGCAGTTACCAGGGAGCTGAAGCTTTCTTT
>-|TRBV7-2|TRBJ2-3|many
CASSPGGTDTQYF
TGTGCCAGCAGTCCAGGGGGCACAGATACGCAGTATTTT
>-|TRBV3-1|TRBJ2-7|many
CASSQTSLKPEQYF
TGTGCCAGCAGCCAAACTAGCCTAAAACCCGAGCAGTACTTC
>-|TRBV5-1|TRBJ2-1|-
CASSLEYRANEQFF
TGCGCCAGCAGCTTGGAATACCGGGCCAATGAGCAGTTCTTC
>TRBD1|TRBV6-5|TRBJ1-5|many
CASSPDRGQPQHF
TGTGCCAGCAGTCCGGACAGGGGGCAGCCCCAGCATTTT
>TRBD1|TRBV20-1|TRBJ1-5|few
CSARDQTGNQPQHF
TGCAGTGCTAGAGATCAGACAGGGAACCAGCCCCAGCATTTT
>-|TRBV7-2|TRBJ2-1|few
CASSYSAYNEQFF
TGTGCCAGCAGCTATAGTGCGTACAATGAGCAGTTCTTC
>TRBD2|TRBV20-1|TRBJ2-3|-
CSARDLRGGGRPDTQYF
TGCAGTGCTAGAGATCTCCGCGGGGGCGGGAGGCCAGATACGCAGTATTTT
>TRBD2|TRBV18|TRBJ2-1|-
CASSTGLGDNEQFF
TGTGCCAGCTCAACGGGACTAGGAGACAATGAGCAGTTCTTC
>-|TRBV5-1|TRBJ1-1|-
CASSFQGVDTEAFF
TGCGCCAGCAGCTTCCAAGGGGTGGACACTGAAGCTTTCTTT
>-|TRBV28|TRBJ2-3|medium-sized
CASSPARDSRTDTQYF
TGTGCCAGCAGCCCGGCGCGGGACAGCCGCACAGATACGCAGTATTTT
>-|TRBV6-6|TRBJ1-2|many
CASARQPLFGYGYTF
TGTGCCAGCGCACGACAACCCCTATTTGGCTATGGCTACACCTTC
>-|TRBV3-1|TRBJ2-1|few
CASSQRNEQFF
TGTGCCAGCAGCCAACGCAATGAGCAGTTCTTC
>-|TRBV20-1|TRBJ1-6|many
CSARDSKSPLHF
TGCAGTGCTAGAGATAGCAAATCACCCCTCCACTTT
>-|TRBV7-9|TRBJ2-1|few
CASSFNIDEQFF
TGTGCCAGCAGCTTTAATATCGATGAGCAGTTCTTC
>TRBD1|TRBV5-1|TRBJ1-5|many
CASSAGQGAQPQHF
TGCGCCAGCAGCGCGGGACAGGGGGCCCAGCCCCAGCATTTT
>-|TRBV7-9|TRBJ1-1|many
CASSRIGGTEAFF
TGTGCCAGCAGCCGCATAGGAGGGACTGAAGCTTTCTTT
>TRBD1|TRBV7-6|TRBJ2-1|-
CASSLGQSDNEQFF
TGTGCCAGCAGCCTGGGACAGTCCGACAATGAGCAGTTCTTC
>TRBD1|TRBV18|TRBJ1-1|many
CASSRDREGAEAFF
TGTGCCAGCTCGCGCGACAGGGAAGGAGCTGAAGCTTTCTTT
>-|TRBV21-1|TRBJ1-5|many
CASSSPITDSESNQPQHF
TGTGCCAGCAGCTCTCCCATCACCGACAGTGAGAGCAATCAGCCCCAGCATTTT
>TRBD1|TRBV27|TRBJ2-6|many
CASSIIAGGRFGANVLTF
TGTGCCAGCAGTATAATAGCAGGGGGAAGGTTTGGGGCCAACGTCCTGACTTTC
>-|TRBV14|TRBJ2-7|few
CASSQAYGIHEQYF
TGTGCCAGCAGCCAAGCATACGGGATCCACGAGCAGTACTTC
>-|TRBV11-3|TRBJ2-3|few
CASSLSGHTDTQYF
TGTGCCAGCAGCTTAAGCGGCCATACAGATACGCAGTATTTT
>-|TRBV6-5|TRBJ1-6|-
CASSYSQGSSYNSPLHF
TGTGCCAGCAGTTACTCGCAGGGAAGCTCCTATAATTCACCCCTCCACTTT
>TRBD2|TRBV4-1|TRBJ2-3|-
CASSQDLASGVSTDTQYF
TGCGCCAGCAGCCAAGATCTAGCCAGCGGGGTTAGCACAGATACGCAGTATTTT
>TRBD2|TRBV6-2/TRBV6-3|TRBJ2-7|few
CASSYPGRSYEQYF
TGTGCCAGCAGTTACCCCGGGAGGTCCTACGAGCAGTACTTC
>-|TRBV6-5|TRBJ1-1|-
CASSPGMRGENTEAFF
TGTGCCAGCAGCCCCGGCATGAGGGGAGAGAACACTGAAGCTTTCTTT
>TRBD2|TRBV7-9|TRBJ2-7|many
CASSPPRGINEQYF
TGTGCCAGCAGCCCCCCGCGGGGGATCAACGAGCAGTACTTC
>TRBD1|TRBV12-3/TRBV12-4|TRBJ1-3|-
CASSYRGAGNTIYF
TGTGCCAGCAGTTACAGGGGTGCTGGAAACACCATATATTTT
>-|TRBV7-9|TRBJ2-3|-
CASAKEGGHGDTQYF
TGTGCCAGCGCCAAAGAGGGGGGCCACGGAGATACGCAGTATTTT
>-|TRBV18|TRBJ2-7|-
CASSYSTVYEQYF
TGTGCCAGCTCATATTCGACAGTCTACGAGCAGTACTTC
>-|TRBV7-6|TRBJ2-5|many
CASSLGSGLQETQYF
TGTGCCAGCAGCTTAGGGAGCGGATTGCAAGAGACCCAGTACTTC
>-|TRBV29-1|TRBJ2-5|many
CSVLSRLEPATQYF
TGCAGCGTCCTTTCTCGACTAGAGCCAGCGACCCAGTACTTC
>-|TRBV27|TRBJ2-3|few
CASSLRTSTDTQYF
TGTGCCAGCAGTCTGCGGACTAGCACAGATACGCAGTATTTT
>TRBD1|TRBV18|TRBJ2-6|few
CASSPTGATAGANVLTF
TGTGCCAGCTCACCGACAGGGGCGACGGCTGGGGCCAACGTCCTGACTTTC
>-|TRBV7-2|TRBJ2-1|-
CASSIGGLYNEQFF
TGTGCCAGCAGCATCGGGGGGCTCTACAATGAGCAGTTCTTC
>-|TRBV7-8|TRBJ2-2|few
CASSLSSTGELFF
TGTGCCAGCAGCTTATCTAGCACCGGGGAGCTGTTTTTT
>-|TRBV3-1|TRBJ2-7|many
CASSQGRGEQYF
TGTGCCAGCAGCCAGGGCCGGGGCGAGCAGTACTTC
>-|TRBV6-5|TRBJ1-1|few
CASSYAGRNLEAFF
TGTGCCAGCAGTTACGCCGGCAGAAATCTTGAAGCTTTCTTT
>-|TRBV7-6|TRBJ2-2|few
CASASPFQNTGELFF
TGTGCCAGCGCCTCCCCGTTTCAGAACACCGGGGAGCTGTTTTTT
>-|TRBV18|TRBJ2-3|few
CASSHSSENTQYF
TGTGCCAGCTCTCACTCGTCCGAGAATACGCAGTATTTT